These 11 T cell receptor beta chains share one sample of origin, sequenced in a study of CD8+ T cells in alopecia areata. Extracted from the samples, RNA was reverse transcribed into cDNA to serve as the sequencing template. Sequencing used immunoSEQ multiplex PCR; TCRdb keeps in-frame clones, though not all of them. Observed in the sample are 90,000 to 130,000 clones, none of them singletons. Material: lesional skin. The receptors derive from a C3H/HeJ mouse with alopecia areata. For this mouse line, the MHC haplotype is H2-k.

With regard to this clone: The listed genes are named as in mouse. The read terminates 4 residues ahead of where the CDR3 ends, so the germline J gene completes it. The chain links TRBV13-3 to TRBJ2-3, with 8 bases that match TRBD2. J gave up 0 bases and V 3 bases, and 9 bases lay outside the gene matches. The CDR3 has 17 amino acids. CDR1 NNHDY and CDR2 SYVADS come from the germline V gene. Here the CDR3 reads CASSGNWGRSSAETLYF. CDR3 DNA (partial): TGTGCCAGCAGTGGAAACTGGGGGAGATCTAGTGCAGAA.

This clone was detected a few times. Gene and germline names: mouse. The read halts 4 residues ahead of the CDR3 end, with the missing end drawn from the germline J gene. The chain has TRBV14 and TRBJ1-2, with D maybe TRBD1 (5 bases). The CDR3 consists of 11 residues. The germline V and J ends were trimmed by 8 bases and 0 bases, with 5 bases remaining between them. Germline CDR1 is SGHDT and CDR2 is FRDEAV. The DNA read from the CDR3 is TGTGCCAGGGACACAAACTCC. Its translation: CARDTNS. The full CDR3 protein is CARDTNSDYTF.

A few counts support this clone. The gene symbols are mouse symbols. The DNA ends 4 residues before the CDR3 does, and the rest of the CDR3 is filled in from the germline J gene. The chain carries TRBV13-3 and TRBJ2-5; no reliable D call. The germline V gene has CDR1 NNHDY and CDR2 SYVADS. The CDR3 covers 15 residues. V was trimmed by 2 bases and J by 1 base, leaving 11 bases between them. CDR3 region: CASSETDDHQDTQYF. The part of the CDR3 DNA that was read is TGTGCCAGCAGTGAAACAGACGATCACCAAGAC.

This clone was found a few times. The gene names given are mouse names. From the germline J gene comes the end of the CDR3, since the read stops 4 residues before it. The chain recombines TRBV17 with TRBJ2-7, with 11 nucleotides matching TRBD2. Germline V lookup: CDR1 MNHDT, CDR2 YYDKIL. This CDR3 has 15 residues. Trimming removed 6 bases from V and 0 bases from J; junction bases left unmatched: 4. CDR3 sequence reads: CASREGLGDSYEQYF. Partial CDR3 DNA: TGTGCTAGCAGAGAGGGACTGGGGGACTCCTAT.

This clone was seen a handful of times. The germline and genes are mouse ones. From the germline J gene comes the end of the CDR3, since the read stops 4 residues before it. The V call is TRBV19, the J call TRBJ2-7; 12 positions match TRBD2. Germline V gene lookup returns CDR1 FNHDT and CDR2 SITEND (reference sequence). The CDR3 is made up of 14 amino acids. CDR3 in amino acids: CASSNRLGGHEQYF. Incomplete CDR3 DNA: TGTGCCAGCAGTAATAGACTGGGGGGGCAT.

On this clone: The listed genes are named as in mouse. Sequencing ends 4 residues short of the CDR3 end; the germline J gene provides the rest. V and J are TRBV1 and TRBJ2-3; possibly TRBD2 for D (8 bases). V lost 0 bases and J lost 0, with 13 bases in between. The CDR3 sequence is 17 residues long. Per germline, CDR1 NSQYPW and CDR2 LRSPGD (reference sequence). The part of the CDR3 DNA that was read is TGCACCTGCAGTGCAGATCAGGGGGGGCATAGTGCAGAA. Residues: CTCSADQGGHSAE. The whole CDR3 sequence reads CTCSADQGGHSAETLYF.

A few counts support this clone. The germline and genes are mouse ones. The read ends 4 residues before the CDR3 terminus; that terminus is restored from the germline J gene. The rearrangement uses TRBV31 and TRBJ2-7; the match to TRBD1 covers 8 bases. The CDR3 loop spans 11 amino acids. Germline V gene data show CDR1 as GKSSPN and CDR2 as SITVG. CDR3 bases read: TGTGCCTGGGCGACAGGGGAT. As protein: CAWATGD. The entire CDR3 sequence reads CAWATGDEQYF.

A remark on this clone: Each gene name is a mouse one. The read is 4 residues too short to cover the CDR3 end, so that end is filled in from the germline J gene. This chain joins TRBV13-3 and TRBJ2-4, with 8 bases that match TRBD1. The CDR3 consists of 12 residues. Germline loops: CDR1 NNHDY, CDR2 SYVADS. The DNA read from the CDR3 is TGTGCCAGTTCCAGGGGGCGAAAC. This encodes CASSRGRN. The whole CDR3 is CASSRGRNTLYF.

This clone was observed a few times. The gene symbols are mouse symbols. The observed sequence ends 4 residues before the CDR3 terminus, with the missing tail filled in from the germline J gene. V usage is TRBV19 and J usage is TRBJ1-4; D is possibly TRBD1 (6 bases). The V gene lost 2 bases and the J gene lost 4 bases, with 12 bases spanning the gap. The CDR3 has 15 amino acids. CDR1 FNHDT and CDR2 SITEND come from the germline V gene (reference sequence). The covered CDR3 bases are TGTGCCAGCAGTATGCCGGGACAAAACAACGAA. Translation gives CASSMPGQNNE. The full CDR3 protein reads CASSMPGQNNERLFF.

In the case of this clone: All gene names here are mouse names. The read comes to an end 4 residues before the CDR3 does, leaving the germline J gene to fill in the end. V and J are TRBV1 and TRBJ2-7, with D perhaps TRBD2 (6 bases). Germline-derived CDR1 and CDR2 are NSQYPW and LRSPGD (reference sequence). The CDR3 is 14 residues long. The sequenced CDR3 bases are TGCACCTGCAGTGCAGTGGTGGGGGTATAT. Translation: CTCSAVVGVY. The entire CDR3 protein reads CTCSAVVGVYEQYF.

This clone was counted only a few times. The gene names here belong to mouse. CDR3 sequence reads: CTCSAGLGLLAEQFF. CDR3 DNA, as far as it was read: TGCACCTGCAGTGCCGGACTGGGGCTCCTTGCT. This chain connects TRBV1 to TRBJ2-1; 9 positions agree with TRBD2. Sequencing ends 4 residues short of the CDR3 end; the germline J gene provides the rest. CDR1 is NSQYPW and CDR2 is LRSPGD in the germline V gene (reference sequence). CDR3 size: 15 residues. After removal of 3 bases from V and 6 bases from J, the junction contained 6 bases not matched to a gene.